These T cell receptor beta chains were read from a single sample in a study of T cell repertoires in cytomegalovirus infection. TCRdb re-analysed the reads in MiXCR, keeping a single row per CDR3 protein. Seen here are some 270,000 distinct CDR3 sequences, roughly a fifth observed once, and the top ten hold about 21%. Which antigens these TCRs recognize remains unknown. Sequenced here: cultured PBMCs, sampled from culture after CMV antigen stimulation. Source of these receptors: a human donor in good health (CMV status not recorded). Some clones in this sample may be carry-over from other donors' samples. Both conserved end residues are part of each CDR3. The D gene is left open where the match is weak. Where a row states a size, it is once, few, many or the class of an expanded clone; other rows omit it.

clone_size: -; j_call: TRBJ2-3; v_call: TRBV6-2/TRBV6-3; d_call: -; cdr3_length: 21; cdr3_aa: CASSYPNRAGPDYTGTDTQYF; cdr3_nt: TGTGCCAGCAGTTACCCCAACCGAGCAGGGCCGGACTACACGGGAACAGATACGCAGTATTTT
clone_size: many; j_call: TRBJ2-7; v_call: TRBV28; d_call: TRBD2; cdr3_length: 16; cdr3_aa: CASTPKGTSGTYEQYF; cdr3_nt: TGTGCCAGCACTCCCAAGGGGACTAGCGGGACTTACGAGCAGTACTTC
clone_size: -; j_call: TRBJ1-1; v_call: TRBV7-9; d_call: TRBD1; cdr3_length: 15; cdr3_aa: CASSLGQGEGTEAFF; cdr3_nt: TGTGCCAGCAGCTTAGGACAGGGGGAAGGGACTGAAGCTTTCTTT
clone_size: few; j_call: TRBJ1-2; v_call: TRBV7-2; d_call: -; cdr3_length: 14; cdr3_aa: CASSPPPSGYGYTF; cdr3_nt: TGTGCCAGCAGCCCCCCCCCCTCGGGCTATGGCTACACCTTC
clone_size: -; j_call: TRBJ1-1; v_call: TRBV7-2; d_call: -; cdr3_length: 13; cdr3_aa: CASSRDIRTEAFF; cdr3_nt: TGTGCCAGCAGCCGGGATATCAGGACTGAAGCTTTCTTT
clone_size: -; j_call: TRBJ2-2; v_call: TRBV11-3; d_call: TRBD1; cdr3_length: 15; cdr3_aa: CASSGRDRVTGELFF; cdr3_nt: TGTGCCAGCAGCGGACGGGACAGGGTCACCGGGGAGCTGTTTTTT
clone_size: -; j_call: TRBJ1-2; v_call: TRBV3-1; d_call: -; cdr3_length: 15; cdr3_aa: CASSSQAGANYGYTF; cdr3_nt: TGTGCCAGCAGCTCACAAGCAGGGGCTAACTATGGCTACACCTTC
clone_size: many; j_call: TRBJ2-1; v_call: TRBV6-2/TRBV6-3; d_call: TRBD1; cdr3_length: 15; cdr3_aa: CASSYRTGFYNEQFF; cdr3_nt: TGTGCCAGCAGTTACCGGACAGGGTTCTACAATGAGCAGTTCTTC
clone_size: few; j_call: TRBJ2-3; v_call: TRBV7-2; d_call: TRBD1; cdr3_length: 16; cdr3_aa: CASSIGDRGRKDTQYF; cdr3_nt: TGTGCCAGCAGCATCGGGGACAGGGGGCGCAAGGATACGCAGTATTTT
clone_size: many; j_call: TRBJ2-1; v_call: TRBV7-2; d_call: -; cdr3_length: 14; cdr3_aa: CASSPEGLYNEQFF; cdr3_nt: TGTGCCAGCAGCCCAGAGGGTCTCTACAATGAGCAGTTCTTC
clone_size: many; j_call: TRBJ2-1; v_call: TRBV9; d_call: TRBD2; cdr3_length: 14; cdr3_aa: CASSGSGRENEQFF; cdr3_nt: TGTGCCAGCAGCGGTAGCGGGAGGGAGAATGAGCAGTTCTTC
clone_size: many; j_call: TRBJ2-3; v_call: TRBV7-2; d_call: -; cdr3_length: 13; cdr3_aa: CASSYRPTDTQYF; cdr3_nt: TGTGCCAGCAGCTACCGTCCCACAGATACGCAGTATTTT
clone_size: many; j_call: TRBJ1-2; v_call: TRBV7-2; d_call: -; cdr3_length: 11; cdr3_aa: CASSWGAGYTF; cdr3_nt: TGTGCCAGCAGCTGGGGGGCTGGCTACACCTTC
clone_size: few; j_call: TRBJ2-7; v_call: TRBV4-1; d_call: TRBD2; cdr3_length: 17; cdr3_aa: CASSRDGSGRTTYEQYF; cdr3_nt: TGCGCCAGCAGCCGAGATGGGAGCGGGAGGACCACCTACGAGCAGTACTTC
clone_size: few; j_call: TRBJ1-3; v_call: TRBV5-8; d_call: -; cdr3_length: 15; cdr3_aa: CASSFTASSGNTIYF; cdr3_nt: TGTGCCAGCAGCTTCACCGCCAGCTCTGGAAACACCATATATTTT
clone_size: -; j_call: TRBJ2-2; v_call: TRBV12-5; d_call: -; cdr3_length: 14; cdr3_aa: CASGLGQNTGELFF; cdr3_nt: TGTGCTAGTGGTCTCGGACAGAACACCGGGGAGCTGTTTTTT
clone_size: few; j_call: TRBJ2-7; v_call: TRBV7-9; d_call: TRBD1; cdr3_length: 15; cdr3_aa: CASSDPQGANYEQYF; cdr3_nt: TGTGCCAGCAGCGATCCACAGGGGGCTAACTACGAGCAGTACTTC
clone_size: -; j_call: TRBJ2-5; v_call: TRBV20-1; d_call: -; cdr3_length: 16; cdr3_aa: CSATSMLAEPQETQYF; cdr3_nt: TGCAGTGCTACGAGTATGTTAGCGGAACCCCAAGAGACCCAGTACTTC
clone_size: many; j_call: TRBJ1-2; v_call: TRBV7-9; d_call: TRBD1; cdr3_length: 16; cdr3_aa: CASSSLADREGNGYTF; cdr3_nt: TGTGCCAGCAGCTCGCTTGCCGACAGGGAGGGGAATGGCTACACCTTC
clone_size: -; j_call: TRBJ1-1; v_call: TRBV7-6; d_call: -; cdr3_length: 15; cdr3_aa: CASSGPSGQLSEAFF; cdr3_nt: TGTGCCAGCAGCGGCCCTTCGGGACAACTATCTGAAGCTTTCTTT
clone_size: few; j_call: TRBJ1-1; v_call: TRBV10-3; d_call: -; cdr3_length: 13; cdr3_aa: CAISEGRGWEAFF; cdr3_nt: TGTGCCATCAGTGAGGGCAGGGGTTGGGAAGCTTTCTTT
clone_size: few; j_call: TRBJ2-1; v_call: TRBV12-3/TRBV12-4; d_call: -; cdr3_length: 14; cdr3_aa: CASSLRSEGGEQFF; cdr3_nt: TGTGCCAGCAGCTTGCGATCCGAAGGAGGTGAGCAGTTCTTC
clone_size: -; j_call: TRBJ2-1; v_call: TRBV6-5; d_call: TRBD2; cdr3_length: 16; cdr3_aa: CASSPAGGAAYNEQFF; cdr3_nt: TGTGCCAGCAGTCCTGCGGGAGGGGCGGCCTACAATGAGCAGTTCTTC
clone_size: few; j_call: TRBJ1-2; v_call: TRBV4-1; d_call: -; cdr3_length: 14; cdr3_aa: CASSQEWGSYGYTF; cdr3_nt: TGCGCCAGCAGCCAAGAATGGGGCAGCTATGGCTACACCTTC
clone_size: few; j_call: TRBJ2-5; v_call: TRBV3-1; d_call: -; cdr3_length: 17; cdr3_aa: CASSQGDGGRGMETQYF; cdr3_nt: TGTGCCAGCAGCCAAGGGGATGGCGGCAGGGGTATGGAGACCCAGTACTTC
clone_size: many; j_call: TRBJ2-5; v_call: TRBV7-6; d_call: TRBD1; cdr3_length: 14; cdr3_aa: CASSAGGVDETQYF; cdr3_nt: TGTGCCAGCAGCGCAGGGGGCGTTGACGAGACCCAGTACTTC
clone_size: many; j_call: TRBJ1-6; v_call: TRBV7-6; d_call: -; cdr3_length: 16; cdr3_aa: CASSLGSQGANSPLHF; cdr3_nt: TGTGCCAGCAGCTTAGGTAGTCAGGGAGCTAATTCACCCCTCCACTTT
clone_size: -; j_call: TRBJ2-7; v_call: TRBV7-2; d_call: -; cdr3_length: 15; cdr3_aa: CASSPFSRGTSEQYF; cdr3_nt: TGTGCCAGCAGCCCCTTTAGTAGGGGCACTTCCGAGCAGTACTTC
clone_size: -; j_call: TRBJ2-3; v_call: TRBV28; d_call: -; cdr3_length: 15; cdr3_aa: CASSFAGFWSDTQYF; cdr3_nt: TGTGCCAGCAGTTTTGCAGGCTTTTGGTCGGATACGCAGTATTTT
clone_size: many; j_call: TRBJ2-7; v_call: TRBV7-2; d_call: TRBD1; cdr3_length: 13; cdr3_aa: CASSYRGVYEQYF; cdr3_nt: TGTGCCAGCAGTTACAGGGGGGTCTACGAGCAGTACTTC
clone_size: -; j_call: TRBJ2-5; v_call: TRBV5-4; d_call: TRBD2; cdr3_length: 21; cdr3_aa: CASSLVSWLTSGRETKETQYF; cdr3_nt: TGTGCCAGCAGCTTGGTGTCGTGGCTGACTAGCGGGAGGGAAACAAAAGAGACCCAGTACTTC
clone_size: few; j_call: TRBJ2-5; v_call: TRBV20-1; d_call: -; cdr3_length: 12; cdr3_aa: CSAMDGQETQYF; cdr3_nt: TGCAGTGCTATGGACGGTCAAGAGACCCAGTACTTC
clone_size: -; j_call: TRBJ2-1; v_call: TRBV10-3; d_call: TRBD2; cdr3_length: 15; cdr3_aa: CAISLGLAGGSEQFF; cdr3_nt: TGTGCCATCAGCTTGGGACTAGCGGGAGGGAGTGAGCAGTTCTTC
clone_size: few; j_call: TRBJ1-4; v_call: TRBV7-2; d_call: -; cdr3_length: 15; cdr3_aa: CASSLEGGLVEKLFF; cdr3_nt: TGTGCCAGCAGCTTAGAAGGGGGGCTGGTTGAAAAACTGTTTTTT
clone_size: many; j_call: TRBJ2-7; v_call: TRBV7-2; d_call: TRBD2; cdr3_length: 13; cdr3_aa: CASRLLASYEQYF; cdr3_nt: TGTGCCAGCAGACTACTAGCGTCCTACGAGCAGTACTTC
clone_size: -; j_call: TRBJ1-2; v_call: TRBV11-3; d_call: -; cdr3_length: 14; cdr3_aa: CASSFAGVGAGYTF; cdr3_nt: TGTGCCAGCAGCTTCGCCGGGGTCGGAGCTGGCTACACCTTC
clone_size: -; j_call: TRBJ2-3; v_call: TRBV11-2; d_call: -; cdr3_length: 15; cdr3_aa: CATSLRPGSTDTQYF; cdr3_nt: TGTGCCACCAGCTTACGGCCCGGGAGCACAGATACGCAGTATTTT
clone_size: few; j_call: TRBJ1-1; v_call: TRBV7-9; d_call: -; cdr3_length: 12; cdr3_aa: CASKGLNTEAFF; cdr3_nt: TGTGCCAGCAAGGGGCTGAACACTGAAGCTTTCTTT
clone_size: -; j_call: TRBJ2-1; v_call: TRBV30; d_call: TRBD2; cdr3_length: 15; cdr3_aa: CAWSAPSGTLNEQFF; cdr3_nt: TGTGCCTGGAGTGCCCCTAGCGGGACTTTGAATGAGCAGTTCTTC
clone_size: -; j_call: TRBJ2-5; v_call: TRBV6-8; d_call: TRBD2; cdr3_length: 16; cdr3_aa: CASSYTGTSGKETQYF; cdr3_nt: TGTGCCAGCAGTTACACAGGGACTAGCGGGAAAGAGACCCAGTACTTC
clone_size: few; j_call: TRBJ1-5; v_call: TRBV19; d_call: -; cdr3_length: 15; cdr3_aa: CASCPEGLRNQPQHF; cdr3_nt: TGTGCCAGTTGCCCCGAGGGGTTGCGCAATCAGCCCCAGCATTTT
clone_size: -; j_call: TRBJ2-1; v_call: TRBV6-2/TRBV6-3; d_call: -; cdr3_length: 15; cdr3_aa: CASSLDRTRNNEQFF; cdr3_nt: TGTGCCAGCAGTTTAGACCGAACCAGGAACAATGAGCAGTTCTTC
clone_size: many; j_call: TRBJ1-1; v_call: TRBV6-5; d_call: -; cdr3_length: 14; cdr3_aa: CASRPWGGETEAFF; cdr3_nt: TGTGCCAGCAGGCCCTGGGGCGGGGAGACTGAAGCTTTCTTT
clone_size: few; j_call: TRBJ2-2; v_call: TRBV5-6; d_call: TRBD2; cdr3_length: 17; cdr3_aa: CASSLPGLATNTGELFF; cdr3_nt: TGTGCCAGCAGCTTACCGGGACTAGCGACGAACACCGGGGAGCTGTTTTTT
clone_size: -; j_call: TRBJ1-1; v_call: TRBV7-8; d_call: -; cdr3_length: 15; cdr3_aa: CASSGRSGQNTEAFF; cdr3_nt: TGTGCCAGCAGCGGGAGATCGGGCCAGAACACTGAAGCTTTCTTT
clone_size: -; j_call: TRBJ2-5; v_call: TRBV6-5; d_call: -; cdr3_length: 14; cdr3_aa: CASSLGSPQETQYF; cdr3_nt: TGTGCCAGCAGTTTGGGCAGCCCTCAAGAGACCCAGTACTTC
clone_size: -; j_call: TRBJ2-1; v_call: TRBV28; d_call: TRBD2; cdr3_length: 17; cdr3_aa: CASSLFRLAASYNEQFF; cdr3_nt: TGTGCCAGCAGTTTATTCCGACTAGCGGCCTCTTACAATGAGCAGTTCTTC
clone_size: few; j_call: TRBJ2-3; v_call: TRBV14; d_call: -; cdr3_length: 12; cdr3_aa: CASSQDLTTQYF; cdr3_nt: TGTGCCAGCAGCCAAGATCTGACCACGCAGTATTTT
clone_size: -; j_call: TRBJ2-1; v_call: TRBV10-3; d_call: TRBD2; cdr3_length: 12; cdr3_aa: CAISELRELQFF; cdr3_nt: TGTGCCATCAGTGAGCTGCGGGAGTTACAGTTCTTC
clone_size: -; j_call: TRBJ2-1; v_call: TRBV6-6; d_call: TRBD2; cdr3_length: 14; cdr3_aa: CASTGLAINNEQFF; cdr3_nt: TGTGCCAGCACAGGACTAGCGATAAACAATGAGCAGTTCTTC
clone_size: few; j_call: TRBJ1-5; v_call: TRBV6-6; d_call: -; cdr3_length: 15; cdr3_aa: CASSYRSHSNQPQHF; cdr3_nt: TGTGCCAGCAGTTACCGCAGCCATAGCAATCAGCCCCAGCATTTT
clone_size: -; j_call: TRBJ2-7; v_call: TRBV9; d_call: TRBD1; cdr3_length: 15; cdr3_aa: CASSVHGTGDYEQYF; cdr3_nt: TGTGCCAGCAGCGTTCACGGGACAGGAGACTACGAGCAGTACTTC
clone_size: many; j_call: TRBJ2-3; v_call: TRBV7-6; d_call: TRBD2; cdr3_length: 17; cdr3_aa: CASSLATGLAVTDTQYF; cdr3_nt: TGTGCCAGCAGCTTAGCTACGGGACTAGCGGTAACAGATACGCAGTATTTT